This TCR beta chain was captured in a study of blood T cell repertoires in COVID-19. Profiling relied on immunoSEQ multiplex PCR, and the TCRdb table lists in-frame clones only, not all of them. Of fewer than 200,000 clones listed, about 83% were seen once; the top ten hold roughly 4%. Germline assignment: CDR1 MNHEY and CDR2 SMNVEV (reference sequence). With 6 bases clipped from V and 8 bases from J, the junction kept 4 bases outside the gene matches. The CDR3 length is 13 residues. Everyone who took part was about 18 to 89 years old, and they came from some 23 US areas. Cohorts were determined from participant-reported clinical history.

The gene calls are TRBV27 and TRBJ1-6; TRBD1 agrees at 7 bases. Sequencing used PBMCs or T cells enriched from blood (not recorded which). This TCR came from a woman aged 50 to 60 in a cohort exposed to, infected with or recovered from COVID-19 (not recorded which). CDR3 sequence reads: CASSHQGDSPLHF. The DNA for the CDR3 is TGTGCCAGCAGCCATCAGGGGGATTCACCCCTCCACTTT.